This T cell receptor (beta chain) was sequenced during a study of blood T cell repertoires in COVID-19. Overall study: Acute and convalescent COVID-19 specimens originated in the United States, Italy and Spain. From T cells, B-cell-depleted T cells, or PBMCs came the material, which was cDNA or gDNA.

The CDR3 runs to 15 residues. TCRdb's table, derived via immunoSEQ multiplex PCR, lists solely in-frame clones and lacks some. Among under 500,000 clones listed, roughly nine tenths were seen once. Each participant's cohort was designated according to participant-reported clinical history. Material: PBMCs or T cells enriched from blood (not recorded which). The rearrangement uses TRBV21-1 and TRBJ2-2; the table calls TRBD1, which could not be checked here. TRBV21-1 is a listed pseudogene. The sequence derives from a woman aged 18-29 years with acute COVID-19. For the CDR3, the DNA is TGTGCCAGCAGCAGCCGGGACAGGTACACCGGGGAGCTGTTTTTT. This translates into CASSSRDRYTGELFF.